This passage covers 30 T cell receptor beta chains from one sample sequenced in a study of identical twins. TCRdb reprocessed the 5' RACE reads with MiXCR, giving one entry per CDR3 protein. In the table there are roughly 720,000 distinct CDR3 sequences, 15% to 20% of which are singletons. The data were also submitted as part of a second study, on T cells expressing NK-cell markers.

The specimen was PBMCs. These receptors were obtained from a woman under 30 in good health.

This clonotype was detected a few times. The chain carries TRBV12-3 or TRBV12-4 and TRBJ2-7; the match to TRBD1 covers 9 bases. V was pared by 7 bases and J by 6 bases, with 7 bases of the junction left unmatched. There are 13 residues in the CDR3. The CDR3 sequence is CASTRDRDSEQYF. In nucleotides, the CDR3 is TGTGCCAGCACCCGGGACAGGGACTCCGAGCAGTACTTC.

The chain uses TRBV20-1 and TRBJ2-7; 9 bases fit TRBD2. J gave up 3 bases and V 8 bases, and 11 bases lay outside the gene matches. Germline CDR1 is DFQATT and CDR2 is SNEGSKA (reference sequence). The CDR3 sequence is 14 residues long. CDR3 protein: CSISPSSGIYEQYF. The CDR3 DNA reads TGCAGTATATCGCCCTCTAGCGGGATCTACGAGCAGTACTTC.

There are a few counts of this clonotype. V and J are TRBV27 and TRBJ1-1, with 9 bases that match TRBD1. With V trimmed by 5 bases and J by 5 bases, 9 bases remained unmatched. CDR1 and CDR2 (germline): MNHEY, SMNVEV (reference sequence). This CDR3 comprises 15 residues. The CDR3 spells CASSKPGQGLTEAFF. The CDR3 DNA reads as TGTGCCAGCAGTAAACCGGGACAGGGATTAACTGAAGCTTTCTTT.

The CDR3 spells CASSPPRGAGTDTQYF. The DNA of the CDR3 is TGTGCCAGCAGCCCCCCTAGGGGGGCGGGAACAGATACGCAGTATTTT. V is TRBV6-2 or TRBV6-3 and J is TRBJ2-3; D is perhaps TRBD1 or TRBD2 (6 bases each). The CDR3 runs 16 residues. Looked up from germline, CDR1 is MNHEY and CDR2 is SVGEGT. The V end was cut by 6 bases, the J end by 3 bases, with 19 bases between.

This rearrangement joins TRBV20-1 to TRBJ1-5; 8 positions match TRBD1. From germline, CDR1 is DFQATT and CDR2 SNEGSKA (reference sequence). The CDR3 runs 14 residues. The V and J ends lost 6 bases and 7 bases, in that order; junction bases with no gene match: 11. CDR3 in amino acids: CSAANPGGGQPQHF. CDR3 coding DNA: TGCAGTGCAGCTAACCCAGGGGGCGGACAGCCCCAGCATTTT.

The CDR3 loop reads CASSQDWSRGEQYF. The CDR3 DNA is TGTGCCAGCAGCCAAGATTGGAGTAGGGGCGAGCAGTACTTC. The chain combines TRBV3-1 with TRBJ2-7; D perhaps matches TRBD1 (5 bases). V dropped 0 bases and J dropped 6 bases, with 12 bases sitting between them. CDR3 length: 14 amino acids. Germline CDR1 LGHDT, CDR2 YNNKEL (reference sequence).

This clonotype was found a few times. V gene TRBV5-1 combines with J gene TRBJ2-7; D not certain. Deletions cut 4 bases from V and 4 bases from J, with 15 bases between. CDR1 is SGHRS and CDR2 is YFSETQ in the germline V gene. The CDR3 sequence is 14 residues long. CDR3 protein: CASSRTGFTYEQYF. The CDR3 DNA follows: TGCGCCAGCAGCAGGACGGGTTTCACTTACGAGCAGTACTTC.

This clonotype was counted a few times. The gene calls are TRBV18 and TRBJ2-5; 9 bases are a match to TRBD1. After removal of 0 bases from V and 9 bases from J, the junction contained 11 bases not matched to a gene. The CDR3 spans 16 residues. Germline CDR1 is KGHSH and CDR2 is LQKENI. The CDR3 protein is CASSPPEQGALGAQYF. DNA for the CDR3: TGTGCCAGCTCACCACCGGAACAGGGGGCCCTTGGGGCCCAGTACTTC.

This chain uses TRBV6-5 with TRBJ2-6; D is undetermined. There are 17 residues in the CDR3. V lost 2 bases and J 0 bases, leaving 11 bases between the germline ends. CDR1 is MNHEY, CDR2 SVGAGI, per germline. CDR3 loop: CASSYGQPSSGANVLTF. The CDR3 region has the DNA TGTGCCAGCAGTTACGGGCAGCCGAGCTCTGGGGCCAACGTCCTGACTTTC.

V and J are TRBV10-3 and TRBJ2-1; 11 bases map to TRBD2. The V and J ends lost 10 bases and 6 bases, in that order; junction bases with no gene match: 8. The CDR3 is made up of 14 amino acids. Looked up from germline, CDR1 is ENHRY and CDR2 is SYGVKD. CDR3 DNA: TGTGCCACCCTCGCTAGCGGGAGGAGCAATGAGCAGTTCTTC. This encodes CATLASGRSNEQFF.

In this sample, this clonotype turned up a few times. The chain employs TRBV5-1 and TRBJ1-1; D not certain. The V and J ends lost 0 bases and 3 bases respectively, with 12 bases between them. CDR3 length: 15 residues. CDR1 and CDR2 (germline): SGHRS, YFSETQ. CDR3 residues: CASSLAWPQDTEAFF. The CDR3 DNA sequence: TGCGCCAGCAGCTTGGCCTGGCCCCAAGACACTGAAGCTTTCTTT. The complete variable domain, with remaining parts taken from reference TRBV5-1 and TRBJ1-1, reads KAGVTQTPRYLIKTRGQQVTLSCSPISGHRSVSWYQQTPGQGLQFLFEYFSETQRNKGNFPGRFSGRQFSNSRSEMNVSTLELGDSALYLCASSLAWPQDTEAFFGQGTRLTVV.

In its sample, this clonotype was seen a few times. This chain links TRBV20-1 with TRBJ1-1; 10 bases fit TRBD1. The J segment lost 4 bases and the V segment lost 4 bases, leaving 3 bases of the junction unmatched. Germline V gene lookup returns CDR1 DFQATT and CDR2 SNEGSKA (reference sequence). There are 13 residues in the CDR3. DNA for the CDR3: TGCAGTGCTAAGGGACAGGGGAGCACTGAAGCTTTCTTT. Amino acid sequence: CSAKGQGSTEAFF.

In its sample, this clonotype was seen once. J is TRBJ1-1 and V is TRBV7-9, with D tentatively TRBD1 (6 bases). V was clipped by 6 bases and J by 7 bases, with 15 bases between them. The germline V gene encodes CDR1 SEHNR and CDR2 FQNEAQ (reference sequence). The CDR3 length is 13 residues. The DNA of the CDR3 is TGTGCCAGCAGTCCACAGGGAATGGGTGAAGCTTTCTTT. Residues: CASSPQGMGEAFF.

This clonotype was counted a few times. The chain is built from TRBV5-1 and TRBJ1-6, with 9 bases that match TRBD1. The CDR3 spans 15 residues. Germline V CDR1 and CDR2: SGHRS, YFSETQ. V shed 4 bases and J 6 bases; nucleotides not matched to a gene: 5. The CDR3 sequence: CASSLTGGPNSPLHF. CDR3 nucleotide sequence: TGCGCCAGCAGCCTCACAGGGGGCCCTAATTCACCCCTCCACTTT.

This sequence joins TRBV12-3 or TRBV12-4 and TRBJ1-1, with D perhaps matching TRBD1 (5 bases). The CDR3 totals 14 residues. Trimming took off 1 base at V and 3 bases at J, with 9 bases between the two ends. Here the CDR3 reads CASSLGQMYTEAFF. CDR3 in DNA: TGTGCCAGCAGTTTAGGACAGATGTACACTGAAGCTTTCTTT.

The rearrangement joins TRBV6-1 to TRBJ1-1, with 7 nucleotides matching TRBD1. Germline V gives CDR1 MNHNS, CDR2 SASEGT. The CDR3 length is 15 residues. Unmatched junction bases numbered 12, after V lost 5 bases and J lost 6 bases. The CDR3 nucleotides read TGTGCCAGCAGTCGAAGCCTGACAGGGAAGTCTGAAGCTTTCTTT. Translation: CASSRSLTGKSEAFF.

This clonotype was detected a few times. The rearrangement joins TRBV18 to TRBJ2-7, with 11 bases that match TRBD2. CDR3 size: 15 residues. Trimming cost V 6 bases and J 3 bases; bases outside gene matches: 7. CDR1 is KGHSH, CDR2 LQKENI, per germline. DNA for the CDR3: TGTGCCAGCTCGCAGACTAGCGGGGCGTACTACGAGCAGTACTTC. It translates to CASSQTSGAYYEQYF. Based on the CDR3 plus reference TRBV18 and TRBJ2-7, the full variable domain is NAGVMQNPRHLVRRRGQEARLRCSPMKGHSHVYWYRQLPEEGLKFMVYLQKENIIDESGMPKERFSAEFPKEGPSILRIQQVVRGDSAAYFCASSQTSGAYYEQYFGPGTRLTVT.

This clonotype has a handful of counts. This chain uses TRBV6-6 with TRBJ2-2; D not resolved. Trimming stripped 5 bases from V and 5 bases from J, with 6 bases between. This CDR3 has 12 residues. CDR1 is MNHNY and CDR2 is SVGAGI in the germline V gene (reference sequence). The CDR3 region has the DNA TGTGCCAGCAGTGAGAGTACCGGGGAGCTGTTTTTT. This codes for CASSESTGELFF.

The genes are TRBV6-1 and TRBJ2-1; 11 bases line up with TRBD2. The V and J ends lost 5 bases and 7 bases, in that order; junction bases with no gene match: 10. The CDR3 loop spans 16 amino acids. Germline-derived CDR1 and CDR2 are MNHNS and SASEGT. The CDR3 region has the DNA TGTGCCAGCAGTAAACCCCGGGCTAGCGGGAGGAATGAGCAGTTCTTC. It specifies CASSKPRASGRNEQFF.

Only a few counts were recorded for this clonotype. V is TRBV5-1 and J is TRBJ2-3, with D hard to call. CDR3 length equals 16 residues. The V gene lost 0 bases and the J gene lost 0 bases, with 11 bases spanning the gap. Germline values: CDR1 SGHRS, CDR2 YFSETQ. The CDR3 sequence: CASSLGLQMSTDTQYF. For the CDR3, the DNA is TGCGCCAGCAGCTTGGGGCTTCAAATGAGCACAGATACGCAGTATTTT.

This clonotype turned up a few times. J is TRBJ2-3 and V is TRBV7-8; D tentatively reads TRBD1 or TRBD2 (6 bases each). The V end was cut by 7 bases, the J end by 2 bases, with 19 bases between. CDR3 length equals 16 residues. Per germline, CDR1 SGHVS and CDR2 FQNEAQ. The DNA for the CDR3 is TGTGCCAGCACCTACACCCTCGGGGGACACACAGATACGCAGTATTTT. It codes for CASTYTLGGHTDTQYF.

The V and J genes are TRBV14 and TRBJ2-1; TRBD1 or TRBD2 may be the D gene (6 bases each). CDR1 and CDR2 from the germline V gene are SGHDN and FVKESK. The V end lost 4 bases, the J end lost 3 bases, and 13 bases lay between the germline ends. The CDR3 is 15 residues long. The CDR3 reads CASSRRLGGYNEQFF. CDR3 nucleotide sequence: TGTGCCAGCAGCCGCCGACTAGGGGGCTACAATGAGCAGTTCTTC.

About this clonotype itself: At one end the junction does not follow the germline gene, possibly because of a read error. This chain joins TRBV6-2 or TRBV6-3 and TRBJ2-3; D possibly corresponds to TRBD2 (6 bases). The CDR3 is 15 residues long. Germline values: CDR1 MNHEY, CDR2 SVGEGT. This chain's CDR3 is CASSYGFTSRDTQYF. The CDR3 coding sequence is TGTGCCAGCAGTTACGGCTTCACTAGCAGAGATACGCAGTATTTT.

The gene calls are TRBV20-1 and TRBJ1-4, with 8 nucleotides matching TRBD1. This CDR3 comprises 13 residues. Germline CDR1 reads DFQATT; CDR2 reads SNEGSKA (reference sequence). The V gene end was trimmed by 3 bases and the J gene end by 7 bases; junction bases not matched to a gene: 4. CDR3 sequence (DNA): TGCAGTGCTAGCAGGGGGCGCGGTGAAAAACTGTTTTTT. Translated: CSASRGRGEKLFF.

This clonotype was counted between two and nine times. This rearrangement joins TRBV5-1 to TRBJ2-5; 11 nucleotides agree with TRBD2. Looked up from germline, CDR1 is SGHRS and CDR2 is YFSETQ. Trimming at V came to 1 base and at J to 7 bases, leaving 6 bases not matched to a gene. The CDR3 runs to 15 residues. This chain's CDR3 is CASSLTSGSVGTQYF. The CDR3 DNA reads TGCGCCAGCAGCTTGACTAGCGGGAGTGTCGGGACCCAGTACTTC.

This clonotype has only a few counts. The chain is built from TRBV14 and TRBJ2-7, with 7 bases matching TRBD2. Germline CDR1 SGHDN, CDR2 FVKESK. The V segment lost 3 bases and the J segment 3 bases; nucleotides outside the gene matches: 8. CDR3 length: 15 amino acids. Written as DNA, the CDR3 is TGTGCCAGCAGCCAGGCGGGGACTACATACTACGAGCAGTACTTC. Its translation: CASSQAGTTYYEQYF.

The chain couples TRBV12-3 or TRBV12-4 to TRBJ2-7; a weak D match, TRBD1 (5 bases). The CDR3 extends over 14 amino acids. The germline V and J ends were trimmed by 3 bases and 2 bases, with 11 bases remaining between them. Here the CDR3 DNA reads TGTGCCAGCAGTTTCTTGGGGCAGACCTACGAGCAGTACTTC. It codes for CASSFLGQTYEQYF.

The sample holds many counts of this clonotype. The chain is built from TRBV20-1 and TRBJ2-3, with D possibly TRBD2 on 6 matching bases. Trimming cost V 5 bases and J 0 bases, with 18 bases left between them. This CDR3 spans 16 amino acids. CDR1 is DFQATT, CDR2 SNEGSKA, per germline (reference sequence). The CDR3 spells CSAGAPTSASTDTQYF. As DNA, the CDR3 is TGCAGTGCTGGAGCCCCGACTAGTGCTAGCACAGATACGCAGTATTTT.

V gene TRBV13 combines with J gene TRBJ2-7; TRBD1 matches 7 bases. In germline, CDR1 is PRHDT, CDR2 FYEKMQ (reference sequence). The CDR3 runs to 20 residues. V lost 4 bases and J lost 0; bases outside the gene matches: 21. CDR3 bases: TGTGCCAGCAGCTCCACCACCGGGTGGCAGGGGGTTTCCTTCTCCTACGAGCAGTACTTC. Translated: CASSSTTGWQGVSFSYEQYF.

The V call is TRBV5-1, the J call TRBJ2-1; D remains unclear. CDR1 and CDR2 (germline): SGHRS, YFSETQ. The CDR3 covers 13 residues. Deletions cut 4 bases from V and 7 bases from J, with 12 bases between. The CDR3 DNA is TGCGCCAGCAGCCCGTACGGCTCGAATGAGCAGTTCTTC. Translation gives CASSPYGSNEQFF. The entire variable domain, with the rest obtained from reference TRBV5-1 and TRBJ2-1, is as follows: KAGVTQTPRYLIKTRGQQVTLSCSPISGHRSVSWYQQTPGQGLQFLFEYFSETQRNKGNFPGRFSGRQFSNSRSEMNVSTLELGDSALYLCASSPYGSNEQFFGPGTRLTVL.